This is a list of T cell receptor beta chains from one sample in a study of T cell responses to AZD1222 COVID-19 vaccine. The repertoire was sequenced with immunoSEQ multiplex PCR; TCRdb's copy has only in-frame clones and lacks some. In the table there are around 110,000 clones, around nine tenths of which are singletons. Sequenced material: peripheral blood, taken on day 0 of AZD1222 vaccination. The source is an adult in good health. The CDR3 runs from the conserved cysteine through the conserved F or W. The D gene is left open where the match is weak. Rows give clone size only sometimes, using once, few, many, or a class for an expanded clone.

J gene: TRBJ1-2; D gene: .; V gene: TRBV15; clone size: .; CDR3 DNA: TGTGCCACCAGCATCAGGGTCACTTCTGGCTACACCTTC; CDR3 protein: CATSIRVTSGYTF
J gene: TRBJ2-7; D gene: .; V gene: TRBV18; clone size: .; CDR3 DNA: TGTGCCAGCTCACCGTCCCCCAGGGCCCTCGAGCAGTACTTC; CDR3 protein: CASSPSPRALEQYF
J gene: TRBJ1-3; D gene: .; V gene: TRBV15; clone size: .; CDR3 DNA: TGTGCCACCAGCATGTCGGGGGCCTCCTCTGGAAACACCATATATTTT; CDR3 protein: CATSMSGASSGNTIYF
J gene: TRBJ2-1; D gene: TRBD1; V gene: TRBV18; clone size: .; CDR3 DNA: TGTGCCAGCTCACCCCGGACAGGGGGCTACAATGAGCAGTTCTTC; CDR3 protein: CASSPRTGGYNEQFF
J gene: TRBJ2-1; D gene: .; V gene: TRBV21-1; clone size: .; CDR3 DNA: TGTGCCAGCAGCAAAGCACGGCGCCCATACAATGAGCAGTTCTTC; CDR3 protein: CASSKARRPYNEQFF
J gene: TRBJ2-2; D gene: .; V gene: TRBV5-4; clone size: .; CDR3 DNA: TGTGCCAGCAGCTTGGACAGGGCTGGGGAGCTGTTTTTT; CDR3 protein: CASSLDRAGELFF
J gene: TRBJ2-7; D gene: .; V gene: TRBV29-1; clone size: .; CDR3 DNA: TGCAGCGTTGCAAGCCCCTTGTGGACCTACGAGCAGTACTTC; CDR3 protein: CSVASPLWTYEQYF
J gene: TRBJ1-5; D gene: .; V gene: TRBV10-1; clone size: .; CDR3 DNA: TGCGCCAGCAGTGAGTCGACACCTAATTACAATCAGCCCCAGCATTTT; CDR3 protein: CASSESTPNYNQPQHF
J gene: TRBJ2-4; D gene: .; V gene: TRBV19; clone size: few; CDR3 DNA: TGTGCCAGTAGTTTGGCAGCTTCAAAAAACATTCAGTACTTC; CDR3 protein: CASSLAASKNIQYF
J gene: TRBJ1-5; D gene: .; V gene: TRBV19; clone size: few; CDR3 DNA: TGTGCCAGTAGTATAGGTCGACTTGATCAGCCCCAGCATTTT; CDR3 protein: CASSIGRLDQPQHF
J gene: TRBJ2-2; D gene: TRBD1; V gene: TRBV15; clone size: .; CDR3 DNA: TGTGCCACCAGCAGACCCGCGGGACAGGGAAAGGCCGGGGAGCTGTTTTTT; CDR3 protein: CATSRPAGQGKAGELFF
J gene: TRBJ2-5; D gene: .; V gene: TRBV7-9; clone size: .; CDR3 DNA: TGTGCCAGCACCTTGAAAGAGACCCAGTACTTC; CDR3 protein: CASTLKETQYF
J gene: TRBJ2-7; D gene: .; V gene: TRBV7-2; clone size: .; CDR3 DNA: TGTGCCAGCAGCTCACAGGGTCGGGCCTACGAGCAGTACTTC; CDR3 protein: CASSSQGRAYEQYF
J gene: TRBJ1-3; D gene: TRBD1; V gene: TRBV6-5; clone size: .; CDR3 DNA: TGTGCCAGCAGTTACTCGGGACAGGGGGTCGGAAACACCATATATTTT; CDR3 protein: CASSYSGQGVGNTIYF
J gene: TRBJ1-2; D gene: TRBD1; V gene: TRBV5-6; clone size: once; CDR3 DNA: TGTGCCAGCACTAGGACAGGGAAAAACTATGGCTACACCTTC; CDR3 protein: CASTRTGKNYGYTF
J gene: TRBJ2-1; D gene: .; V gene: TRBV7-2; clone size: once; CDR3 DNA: TGTGCCAGCAGCTTCGTCCCGCTGGATGAGCAGTTCTTC; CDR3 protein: CASSFVPLDEQFF
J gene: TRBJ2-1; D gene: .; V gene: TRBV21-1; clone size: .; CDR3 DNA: TGTGCCAGCAGCAACCGGGCGGACGATTACAATGAGCAGTTCTTC; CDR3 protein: CASSNRADDYNEQFF
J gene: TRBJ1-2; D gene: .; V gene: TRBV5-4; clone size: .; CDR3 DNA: TGTGCCAGCAGCTTGGGTACAGGAAAACCCGTCTATGGCTACACCTTC; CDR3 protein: CASSLGTGKPVYGYTF
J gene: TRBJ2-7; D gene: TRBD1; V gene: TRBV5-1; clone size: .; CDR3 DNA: TGCGCCAGCAAGGATCCGGGACAGGGTCCCCACGAGCAGTACTTC; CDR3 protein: CASKDPGQGPHEQYF
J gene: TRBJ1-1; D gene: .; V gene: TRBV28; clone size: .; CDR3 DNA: TGTGCCAGCAGACCGCTGGGGACTGAAGCTTTCTTT; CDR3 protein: CASRPLGTEAFF